This is a list of T cell receptor beta chains from one sample in a study of T cells in Graves' hyperthyroidism and ophthalmopathy. One entry per CDR3 protein, called by TCRdb with MiXCR from the multiplex PCR reads. This sample has about 350,000 distinct CDR3 sequences; roughly 18% occur once, and the top ten carry around 15%. Sequenced sample: blood. All receptors derive from a woman aged 40 to 50 with Graves' ophthalmopathy. The CDR3 runs from the conserved cysteine through the conserved F or W. A D gene is named only where the DNA matches it firmly. Size values are once, few and many counts, or a class for expanded clones, and some rows have none.

d_gene | abundance | j_gene | v_gene | CDR3nt | CDR3aa
- | many | TRBJ1-1 | TRBV6-5 | TGTGCCAGCAGTCACAAACCGAACACTGAAGCTTTCTTT | CASSHKPNTEAFF
- | few | TRBJ2-2 | TRBV30 | TGTGCCTGGTCCCACGGGGCGAGCACCGGGGAGCTGTTTTTT | CAWSHGASTGELFF
- | many | TRBJ1-2 | TRBV6-1 | TGTGCCAGCAGTCCTGACAGGTCCCGAACTTGGATTTATGGCTACACCTTC | CASSPDRSRTWIYGYTF
TRBD1 | - | TRBJ1-2 | TRBV6-1 | TGTGCCAGCAGTGACGGGGGACAGGGAAACTATGGCTACACCTTC | CASSDGGQGNYGYTF
TRBD2 | many | TRBJ2-7 | TRBV20-1 | TGCAGCCCCCGAGAGGGAGGGACTAAGCAGTACTTC | CSPREGGTKQYF
- | many | TRBJ1-3 | TRBV29-1 | TGCGGCGTTGGGCAGGGAGTTACTGGAAACACCATATATTTT | CGVGQGVTGNTIYF
- | many | TRBJ2-7 | TRBV11-2 | TGTGCCAGCAGCTTAGTTGCGAACCCCTACGAGCAGTACTTC | CASSLVANPYEQYF
- | many | TRBJ1-6 | TRBV6-5 | TGTGCCAGCAGTTACCGTAGCCAGGGCAATTCACCCCTCCACTTT | CASSYRSQGNSPLHF
- | many | TRBJ2-7 | TRBV25-1 | TGTGCCAGCAGTGGAGGTTACGCCTACGAGCAGTACTTC | CASSGGYAYEQYF
- | many | TRBJ1-5 | TRBV30 | TGTGCCTGGAGTGTCGGAGGGGCGAATCAGCCCCAGCATTTT | CAWSVGGANQPQHF
- | many | TRBJ1-2 | TRBV18 | TGTGCCAGCTCACCACAATCGGTTGTGGGGGGAAATGGCTACACCTTC | CASSPQSVVGGNGYTF
- | - | TRBJ1-1 | TRBV6-5 | TGTGCCAGCAGTTACTCGGGGACTGCGTTTGCGGCTTTCTTT | CASSYSGTAFAAFF
- | many | TRBJ2-2 | TRBV27 | TGTGCCAGCAATCCAATTTCTAGCGCCGGGGAGCTGTTTTTT | CASNPISSAGELFF
TRBD2 | many | TRBJ2-7 | TRBV20-1 | TGCAGTGCCCCTAGCGGGAGAAGGTTTGGAGAGCAGTACTTC | CSAPSGRRFGEQYF
TRBD1 | many | TRBJ1-2 | TRBV7-2 | TGTGCCAGCAGCTTAGTTGGGACAGGGGTGGGTGGCTACACCTTC | CASSLVGTGVGGYTF
TRBD2 | few | TRBJ2-7 | TRBV20-1 | TGCAGTGCTAGAGCCGGGGGGCTAGCGGGAGTTGAGCAGTACTTC | CSARAGGLAGVEQYF
- | many | TRBJ2-7 | TRBV30 | TGTGCCTGGAGATCACTTTCCTACGAGCAGTACTTC | CAWRSLSYEQYF